The clone carrying this TCR beta chain was counted at least ten times. The data were obtained in a study of human T cells and chemical hapten exposure. Per the authors' pipeline: Samples ranged from about 20,000 to 700,000 TCRs, with a median of approximately 96,000. TCRdb redid the calling of the RACE reads with MiXCR, one entry per CDR3 protein. These V and J calls are TCRdb output, not the study's own analysis. The table has about 40,000 distinct CDR3 sequences, around 3.2% seen once. Trimming removed 1 base at V and 4 bases at J, with 16 bases between. This CDR3 is 15 amino acids long. Germline-derived CDR1 and CDR2 are DFQATT and SNEGSKA (reference sequence). Time point noted: patch test 2, 6 weeks after DPC sensitization. The treatment was: therapeutic diphenylcyclopropenone sensitization with weekly scalp DPC. It was from unfractionated whole blood that total RNA was extracted.

The TCR sequence derives from a man aged 40-55 years with alopecia areata. Some clones in this sample may be carry-over from other donors' samples. The V gene is TRBV20-1, the J gene TRBJ2-5; tentatively, D is TRBD1 or TRBD2 (6 bases each). The material sequenced was whole blood, taken in connection with sensitization to the hapten diphenylcyclopropenone (DPC). CDR3 in amino acids: CSARVGASARETQYF. The CDR3 DNA is TGCAGTGCTAGAGTGGGGGCTAGCGCGAGAGAGACCCAGTACTTC.